The 25 T cell receptor beta chains below come from one sample, sequenced in a study of vaccination effects on CD4 cells after COVID-19. Expansion of antigen-specific CD4+ T cells with viral peptide pools was carried out by the ViraFEST assay before sequencing. When around 10 days of culture had elapsed, CD4+ T cells were isolated. Sometime from March through December 2020, the person acquired a SARS-CoV-2 infection that PCR confirmed. These receptors have no known antigen. Sequencing used immunoSEQ multiplex PCR; TCRdb keeps in-frame clones, though not all of them. There are roughly 24,000 clones in the sample; 76% occur only once, and approximately 17% lies in the top ten. Sequencing was performed on CD4+ T cells from PBMCs cultured with SARS-CoV-2 spike peptides, taken before COVID-19 vaccination. These receptors originate from a human donor who had a prior SARS-CoV-2 infection.

This chain connects TRBV3-1 (or the pseudogene TRBV3-2) to TRBJ1-1, with 7 bases aligning to TRBD1. The V gene's germline CDR1 is LGHDT and CDR2 YNNKEL (reference sequence). V trimming: 6 bases; J trimming: 0 bases; junction bases outside the gene matches: 4. The CDR3 runs to 14 residues. The CDR3 is CASRPGQMNTEAFF. The CDR3 bases are TGTGCCAGCAGACCGGGACAGATGAACACTGAAGCTTTCTTT.

This clone was found once. The V call is TRBV5-6, the J call TRBJ2-1; D gene unclear. Germline values: CDR1 SGHDT, CDR2 YYEEEE. Trimming pared 7 bases from V and 3 bases from J, leaving 17 bases between. There are 15 residues in the CDR3. CDR3 region: CASHRARTDYNEQFF. The CDR3 bases are TGTGCCAGCCACCGGGCGCGCACGGACTACAATGAGCAGTTCTTC.

This clone appeared a few times. V usage is TRBV4-2 and J usage is TRBJ2-7, with D possibly matching TRBD1 (6 bases). The CDR3 runs 16 residues. Trimming removed 4 bases at V and 4 bases at J, with 20 bases between. Germline V gene sequence: CDR1 LGHNA, CDR2 YNFKEQ. DNA of the CDR3: TGTGCCAGCAGCCCCGGGGCCACAGGGCCCTGGTACGAGCAGTACTTC. This encodes CASSPGATGPWYEQYF.

The chain combines TRBV14 with TRBJ2-1; D unresolved. This CDR3 has 11 amino acids. The germline V gene encodes CDR1 SGHDN and CDR2 FVKESK. V lost 5 bases to trimming and J lost 5 bases, with 4 bases between them. The CDR3 bases are TGTGCCAGCAGCGGCAACAATGAGCAGTTCTTC. This encodes CASSGNNEQFF.

The chain uses TRBV13 and TRBJ2-7, with TRBD2 identical over 10 bases. Germline lookup yields CDR1 PRHDT and CDR2 FYEKMQ (reference sequence). This CDR3 is built from 16 residues. Losses at the gene ends were 1 base for V and 5 bases for J; bases not matched to a gene: 8. The DNA of the CDR3 is TGTGCCAGCAGCTTAGTTCTAGCGGGAGTTCGGAACGAGCAGTACTTC. This encodes CASSLVLAGVRNEQYF.

The chain uses TRBV5-1 and TRBJ1-4, with 10 bases identical to TRBD1. This CDR3 spans 14 amino acids. Trimming took 3 bases from V and 6 from J; bases not matched to a gene: 2. CDR1 is SGHRS and CDR2 is YFSETQ in the germline V gene. CDR3 nucleotides: TGCGCCAGCAGCTCCGGGACAGGGGATGAAAAACTGTTTTTT. Amino acid sequence: CASSSGTGDEKLFF.

The J gene is TRBJ2-7, the V gene TRBV27; 8 bases are a match to TRBD2. From germline, CDR1 is MNHEY and CDR2 SMNVEV (reference sequence). The CDR3 has 14 residues. The V segment lost 5 bases and the J segment 10 bases; nucleotides outside the gene matches: 13. Here the CDR3 reads CASSVRGTSGAQYF. The CDR3 nucleotides are TGTGCCAGCAGTGTACGCGGCACTAGCGGAGCCCAGTACTTC.

This clone was seen just once. The CDR3 protein is CASTRGANTGELFF. CDR3 nucleotide sequence: TGTGCCAGCACGCGGGGGGCGAACACCGGGGAGCTGTTTTTT. V usage is TRBV6-5 and J usage is TRBJ2-2; 8 bases line up with TRBD2. CDR1 is MNHEY and CDR2 is SVGAGI in the germline V gene. Trimming cost V 7 bases and J 0 bases; bases outside gene matches: 1. The CDR3 totals 14 residues.

The chain couples TRBV4-1 to TRBJ2-1; D may match TRBD1 or TRBD2 (6 bases each). The germline V gene has CDR1 MGHRA and CDR2 YSYEKL. CDR3 length: 14 residues. Trimming took off 1 base at V and 4 bases at J, with 8 bases between the two ends. In DNA, the CDR3 is TGCGCCAGCAGCCAAGGGAGGGGGTACAATGAGCAGTTCTTC. Its protein is CASSQGRGYNEQFF.

The rearrangement uses TRBV20-1 and TRBJ2-3, with 12 bases that match TRBD2. J lost 3 bases, V lost 3 bases, and 1 base had no gene match. CDR1 is DFQATT, CDR2 SNEGSKA, per germline (reference sequence). This CDR3 region has 14 residues. The DNA of the CDR3 is TGCAGTGCTAGTACTAGCGGGAGGACAGATACGCAGTATTTT. Translating gives CSASTSGRTDTQYF.

The rearrangement joins TRBV5-6 to TRBJ1-5; possibly TRBD1 for D (5 bases). Germline CDR1 reads SGHDT; CDR2 reads YYEEEE. The CDR3 totals 19 residues. Between the trimmed V and J ends, which lost 4 bases and 0 bases, there was a span of 23 bases. The CDR3 bases are TGTGCCAGCAGCCCCTCCACGTCGGGCAGGGAGTCTAGCAATCAGCCCCAGCATTTT. Its protein is CASSPSTSGRESSNQPQHF.

The gene calls are TRBV20-1 and TRBJ1-3; TRBD1 might be the D (6 bases). Trimming removed 3 bases at V and 0 bases at J, with 15 bases between. Germline loops: CDR1 DFQATT, CDR2 SNEGSKA (reference sequence). CDR3 size: 16 residues. The CDR3 region is CSASLRGTPSGNTIYF. The CDR3, as DNA: TGCAGTGCTAGTTTGAGGGGGACCCCCTCTGGAAACACCATATATTTT.

The V call is TRBV2, the J call TRBJ2-3; 12 bases match TRBD2. Trimming took 7 bases from V and 1 from J; bases not matched to a gene: 6. Germline values: CDR1 SNHLY, CDR2 FYNNEI. The CDR3 is made up of 16 amino acids. The CDR3 region has the DNA TGTGCCAGCACTAGCGGGAGGGTCGGGGGCACAGATACGCAGTATTTT. It specifies CASTSGRVGGTDTQYF.

The chain couples TRBV5-3 to TRBJ1-5, with a weak D call TRBD1 (5 bases). TRBV5-3 counts as an open reading frame of uncertain function. The V gene lost 9 bases and the J gene lost 2 bases, with 24 bases spanning the gap. This CDR3 region has 17 residues. CDR3 in amino acids: CATRSPSQGTGNQPQHF. DNA of the CDR3: TGTGCCACCCGGTCGCCTTCCCAAGGGACGGGCAATCAGCCCCAGCATTTT.

This chain joins TRBV11-3 and TRBJ2-7; 10 nucleotides line up with TRBD1. V was clipped by 0 bases and J by 2 bases; unmatched bases: 4. This CDR3 has 16 amino acids. CDR1 is SGHNT and CDR2 is YENEEA in the germline V gene. CDR3 coding DNA: TGTGCCAGCAGCTTAGAGCGGACAGGGGGGGCCTACGAGCAGTACTTC. Translated: CASSLERTGGAYEQYF.

V and J are TRBV27 and TRBJ2-5, with no clear D. The ends were cut back, 3 bases at V and 0 bases at J, with 8 bases in the middle. This CDR3 spans 14 amino acids. Germline CDR1 reads MNHEY; CDR2 reads SMNVEV (reference sequence). The CDR3: CASSLFSNQETQYF. In DNA form, the CDR3 reads TGTGCCAGCAGTTTGTTTTCTAACCAAGAGACCCAGTACTTC.

The chain has TRBV5-5 and TRBJ1-2; D not resolved. The CDR3 sequence is 11 residues long. The germline gives CDR1 SGHKS, CDR2 YYEKEE (reference sequence). V gave up 5 bases and J gave up 1 base, with 3 bases separating them. The CDR3 coding sequence is TGTGCCAGCAGTATTAACTATGGCTACACCTTC. Residues: CASSINYGYTF.

V gene TRBV19 combines with J gene TRBJ1-1; 9 bases are a match to TRBD1. The CDR3 contains 16 residues. CDR1 is LNHDA, CDR2 SQIVND, per germline (reference sequence). The V segment lost 5 bases and the J segment 1 base; nucleotides outside the gene matches: 8. The CDR3, as DNA: TGTGCCAGTAGTGTCCGGACAGGGGCCCCGAACACTGAAGCTTTCTTT. Its translation: CASSVRTGAPNTEAFF.

The chain couples TRBV24-1 to TRBJ1-2, with 11 bases aligning to TRBD1. With 4 bases clipped from V and 2 bases from J, the junction kept 5 bases outside the gene matches. CDR1 is KGHDR and CDR2 is SFDVKD in the germline V gene. This CDR3 is built from 16 residues. The CDR3 DNA reads TGTGCCACCAGTGAATCCGGGACAGGGGGAAACTATGGCTACACCTTC. Protein: CATSESGTGGNYGYTF.

The chain carries TRBV7-8 and TRBJ2-7, with TRBD2 matching over 12 bases. Germline V gene lookup returns CDR1 SGHVS and CDR2 FQNEAQ. This CDR3 is 16 amino acids long. Unmatched junction bases numbered 5, after V lost 4 bases and J lost 1 base. The CDR3 here is CASSSRLAGDSYEQYF. The CDR3 bases are TGTGCCAGCAGCTCACGACTAGCGGGAGATTCCTACGAGCAGTACTTC.

Comment on this clone: One junction end disagrees with the germline gene, perhaps due to a read error. The rearrangement uses TRBV5-4 and TRBJ1-2; 8 bases align to TRBD1. Germline V lookup: CDR1 SGHNT, CDR2 YYREEE (reference sequence). The CDR3 sequence is 15 residues long. The CDR3 nucleotides read TGTGCCAGCAGCTCAACACCCGGGACAGGAGTTGAAAAAGTCTTC. As protein: CASSSTPGTGVEKVF.

The rearrangement joins TRBV27 to TRBJ2-5; 8 nucleotides match TRBD2. Trimming took 6 bases from V and 4 from J; bases not matched to a gene: 16. The germline CDR1 and CDR2 sequences are MNHEY and SMNVEV (reference sequence). CDR3 length: 17 amino acids. CDR3 in amino acids: CASRSLGTSGSIETQYF. DNA for the CDR3: TGTGCCAGCAGATCCCTAGGGACTAGTGGATCGATAGAGACCCAGTACTTC.

This clone appeared a single time. The V call is TRBV4-3, the J call TRBJ2-3; D is perhaps TRBD1 (6 bases). Germline CDR1 is LGHNA and CDR2 is YSLEER. Between the trimmed V and J ends, which lost 2 bases and 1 base, there was a span of 16 bases. The CDR3 loop spans 17 amino acids. The CDR3 loop reads CASSQFPSAGGTDTQYF. Here the CDR3 DNA reads TGCGCCAGCAGCCAATTCCCGTCGGCAGGGGGCACAGATACGCAGTATTTT.

The chain joins TRBV4-1 to TRBJ2-7; a possible D gene is TRBD2 (6 bases). CDR3 size: 16 residues. V was cut by 4 bases and J by 3 bases, with 19 bases left in between. Germline V lookup: CDR1 MGHRA, CDR2 YSYEKL. Here the CDR3 DNA reads TGCGCCAGCAGCCTATATTGGACTACTCCCCTCTACGAGCAGTACTTC. It codes for CASSLYWTTPLYEQYF.

This clone was observed once. This chain links TRBV6-5 with TRBJ1-2; 10 positions match TRBD1. From germline, CDR1 is MNHEY and CDR2 SVGAGI. Losses at the gene ends were 7 bases for V and 4 bases for J; bases not matched to a gene: 6. The CDR3 loop spans 14 amino acids. CDR3 residues: CASTPGQGTYGYTF. CDR3 nucleotide sequence: TGTGCCAGCACCCCGGGACAGGGGACCTATGGCTACACCTTC.